This T cell receptor beta chain is from a study of cytomegalovirus exposure and HLA in healthy donors. Trimming left V 0 bases short and J 7 bases short, with 9 bases between. This CDR3 is built from 13 residues. Per germline, CDR1 LNHNV and CDR2 YYDKDF (reference sequence). The primer mix had 60 Vbeta and 13 Jbeta primers. The data were produced by immunoSEQ multiplex PCR, yet TCRdb's version contains in-frame clones alone and is incomplete. This sample's table reports under 90,000 clones. The receptor was derived from a female donor in good health and CMV-seropositive. Input material: PBMCs. The chain couples TRBV15 to TRBJ1-2, with D possibly being TRBD1 (5 bases). The CDR3 region is CATSREGAGGYTF. CDR3 bases: TGTGCCACCAGCAGAGAAGGGGCCGGTGGCTACACCTTC.